These 6 T cell receptor beta chains originate from one sample sequenced in a study of response to subunit inactivated influenza vaccine. TCRdb redid the calling of the RT-PCR reads with MiXCR, one entry per CDR3 protein. Of hundreds of thousands of distinct CDR3 sequences in the sample, more than 10% were seen once. Sequencing used non-naive T cells sorted from PBMCs, obtained about 14 days before vaccination. Receptors were obtained from a man between 45 and 60 years old who received an inactivated influenza vaccine.

Details on this clonotype: This clone may be a read error of a much larger clone one base away. CDR3 DNA: TGTGCCAGCAGGACAGGGGGGAACACTGAAGCTTTCTTT. Translated, it gives CASRTGGNTEAFF. The V gene is TRBV6-2 or TRBV6-3, the J gene TRBJ1-1; 9 positions match TRBD1. This CDR3 is built from 13 residues. Looked up from germline, CDR1 is MNHEY and CDR2 is SVGEGT. Trimming cost V 6 bases and J 1 base; bases outside gene matches: 0.

In its sample, this clonotype was seen a few times. J is TRBJ2-5 and V is TRBV29-1; possibly TRBD1 for D (5 bases). In germline, CDR1 is SQVTM, CDR2 ANQGSEA. Trimming stripped 4 bases from V and 5 bases from J, with 20 bases between. This CDR3 spans 15 amino acids. The CDR3 nucleotides read TGCAGCGTTGTTCTACGTAGGGGCTCCTCGGAGACCCAGTACTTC. Its translation is CSVVLRRGSSETQYF.

This clonotype was observed a handful of times. J is TRBJ2-5 and V is TRBV28; 8 nucleotides align to TRBD2. Per germline, CDR1 MDHEN and CDR2 SYDVKM. The CDR3 length is 16 residues. Losses at the gene ends were 8 bases for V and 1 base for J; bases not matched to a gene: 12. The CDR3 sequence: CASEGPPGGLQETQYF. CDR3 bases: TGTGCCAGCGAAGGCCCCCCGGGGGGGCTCCAAGAGACCCAGTACTTC.

V and J are TRBV3-1 and TRBJ2-1, with 7 bases fitting TRBD2. The CDR3 runs 15 residues. Germline CDR1 is LGHDT and CDR2 is YNNKEL (reference sequence). The V and J ends lost 0 bases and 4 bases, in that order; junction bases with no gene match: 3. The CDR3 region has the DNA TGTGCCAGCAGCCAAGATGTTAGCGGGTACAATGAGCAGTTCTTC. Translating gives CASSQDVSGYNEQFF.

J is TRBJ1-1 and V is TRBV20-1; D is ambiguous. CDR1 and CDR2 from the germline V gene are DFQATT and SNEGSKA (reference sequence). The germline V and J ends were trimmed by 4 bases and 1 base, with 4 bases remaining between them. This CDR3 contains 11 residues. CDR3 amino acids: CSAKGNTEAFF. CDR3 in DNA: TGCAGTGCTAAAGGGAACACTGAAGCTTTCTTT.

This clonotype was picked up many times. This CDR3 reads CAISESGGLTYEQYF. As DNA, the CDR3 is TGTGCCATCAGTGAGTCCGGGGGATTAACCTACGAGCAGTACTTC. The chain couples TRBV10-3 to TRBJ2-7, with D possibly being TRBD2 (6 bases). This CDR3 is built from 15 residues. V dropped 0 bases and J dropped 2 bases, with 11 bases sitting between them. Germline V gives CDR1 ENHRY, CDR2 SYGVKD.